The 11 T cell receptor beta chains listed next were all sequenced from one sample in a study of blood T cell repertoires in COVID-19. The assay was immunoSEQ multiplex PCR, and TCRdb's table has in-frame clones only and misses some. The table lists tens of thousands of clones, about nine tenths of them singletons. What was sequenced was peripheral blood. The receptors stem from a human donor in a cohort sampled during active COVID-19.

CDR3 sequence: CASSSGRTYEQYF. The CDR3 DNA follows: TGTGCCAGCAGCTCCGGGAGGACCTACGAGCAGTACTTC. The rearrangement uses TRBV6-5 and TRBJ2-7; 7 nucleotides match TRBD2. CDR1 is MNHEY and CDR2 is SVGAGI in the germline V gene. The CDR3 has 13 amino acids. The V segment lost 6 bases and the J segment 2 bases; nucleotides outside the gene matches: 4.

This rearrangement joins TRBV29-1 to TRBJ2-7; TRBD1 agrees at 11 bases. Losses at the gene ends were 6 bases for V and 5 bases for J; bases not matched to a gene: 3. The V gene's germline CDR1 is SQVTM and CDR2 ANQGSEA. This CDR3 has 12 amino acids. The CDR3 DNA is TGCAGCGTGGGGACAGGGGGAGACGAGCAGTACTTC. This sequence encodes CSVGTGGDEQYF.

This chain joins TRBV29-1 and TRBJ1-2; no clear D gene. Germline CDR1 is SQVTM and CDR2 is ANQGSEA. The CDR3 runs to 15 residues. Trimming took 4 bases from V and 5 from J, leaving 20 bases between them. The CDR3 loop is CSVGPQGGERYGYTF. The CDR3 DNA follows: TGCAGCGTTGGCCCCCAAGGCGGCGAGCGGTATGGCTACACCTTC.

The CDR3 here is CASGTGGAWRGETQYF. DNA for the CDR3: TGTGCCAGCGGGACAGGGGGCGCATGGCGGGGTGAGACCCAGTACTTC. The rearrangement uses TRBV19 and TRBJ2-5, with TRBD1 identical over 12 bases. The germline gives CDR1 LNHDA, CDR2 SQIVND (reference sequence). This CDR3 region has 16 residues. The J segment lost 5 bases and the V segment lost 9 bases, leaving 13 bases of the junction unmatched.

This sequence joins TRBV6-6 and TRBJ1-5; 10 bases are shared with TRBD1. The CDR3 has 14 amino acids. Trimming took 6 bases from V and 4 from J; bases not matched to a gene: 3. Germline loops: CDR1 MNHNY, CDR2 SVGAGI (reference sequence). The CDR3 DNA follows: TGTGCCAGCAGGGGACAGGGGAGTAATCAGCCCCAGCATTTT. Translating it yields CASRGQGSNQPQHF.

The rearrangement joins TRBV27 to TRBJ2-2, with D tentatively TRBD1 (5 bases). The germline V and J ends were trimmed by 5 bases and 6 bases, with 10 bases remaining between them. CDR1 is MNHEY, CDR2 SMNVEV, per germline (reference sequence). The CDR3 spans 13 residues. This CDR3 is CASSPRVPGELFF. For the CDR3, the DNA is TGTGCCAGCAGTCCCAGGGTGCCCGGGGAGCTGTTTTTT.

The chain uses TRBV28 and TRBJ2-2, with 7 bases that match TRBD1. The ends lost 5 bases at V and 6 bases at J; junction bases unmatched: 12. This CDR3 has 16 residues. CDR1 MDHEN and CDR2 SYDVKM come from the germline V gene. CDR3 in amino acids: CASSPPDRALAGELFF. CDR3 nucleotides: TGTGCCAGCAGTCCTCCCGACAGGGCCCTGGCCGGGGAGCTGTTTTTT.

This sequence joins TRBV6-5 and TRBJ1-5; 10 nucleotides agree with TRBD1. The CDR3 totals 14 residues. Trimming took 5 bases from V and 4 from J; bases not matched to a gene: 2. In germline, CDR1 is MNHEY, CDR2 SVGAGI. CDR3: CASSRTGGNQPQHF. The CDR3 bases are TGTGCCAGCAGTAGGACAGGGGGTAATCAGCCCCAGCATTTT.

The chain recombines TRBV5-1 with TRBJ1-1; tentatively, D is TRBD1 (5 bases). Trimming shortened V by 3 bases and J by 6 bases, and 15 bases separated the two germline ends. In germline, CDR1 is SGHRS, CDR2 YFSETQ. The CDR3 is 14 residues long. The CDR3 DNA sequence: TGCGCCAGCAGCTCCGGGGTCGGGGGTTCTGAAGCTTTCTTT. This encodes CASSSGVGGSEAFF.

The rearrangement uses TRBV28 and TRBJ1-6; TRBD1 matches at 7 bases. The CDR3 consists of 15 residues. Losses at the gene ends were 7 bases for V and 7 bases for J; bases not matched to a gene: 10. CDR1 MDHEN and CDR2 SYDVKM come from the germline V gene. CDR3 amino acids: CASKRRTGWNSPLHF. The CDR3 coding sequence is TGTGCCAGCAAACGACGGACAGGTTGGAATTCACCCCTCCACTTT.

V and J are TRBV29-1 and TRBJ2-2; TRBD2 matches at 7 bases. Germline CDR1 and CDR2: SQVTM and ANQGSEA. The CDR3 contains 16 residues. J was trimmed by 1 base and V by 4 bases; bases with no gene match: 9. The CDR3 region has the DNA TGCAGCGTTGGCAGGACTAGGGAGTTGAACACCGGGGAGCTGTTTTTT. Translation: CSVGRTRELNTGELFF.